This TCR beta chain was identified in a study of cytomegalovirus exposure and HLA in healthy donors. This CDR3 is built from 14 residues. Germline lookup yields CDR1 SGDLS and CDR2 YYNGEE. Losses at the gene ends were 2 bases for V and 0 bases for J; bases not matched to a gene: 1. This PCR relied on a set of 60 Vbeta primers and 13 Jbeta primers. Data came from immunoSEQ multiplex PCR; TCRdb stores just in-frame clones and leaves some out. The sample lists 150,000 to 200,000 clones, about 75% occurring once. Material for sequencing was PBMCs. The TCR comes from a man aged 50 or older in good health and CMV-seropositive. The V call is TRBV9, the J call TRBJ2-5; 7 nucleotides align to TRBD1. The CDR3 reads CASSVGQNQETQYF. The CDR3 region has the DNA TGTGCCAGCAGCGTGGGACAGAACCAAGAGACCCAGTACTTC. Filled out from reference TRBV9 and TRBJ2-5, the complete variable domain reads DSGVTQTPKHLITATGQRVTLRCSPRSGDLSVYWYQQSLDQGLQFLIQYYNGEERAKGNILERFSAQQFPDLHSELNLSSLELGDSALYFCASSVGQNQETQYFGPGTRLLVL.